One and the same sample provided the 8 T cell receptor beta chains below, sequenced in a study of chemoradiotherapy in HPV16-positive cancers. Profiled with immunoSEQ multiplex PCR; TCRdb holds only in-frame clones, not every one. The sample records thousands of clones, 65% to 85% being singletons. This specimen consisted of tumor tissue, obtained from a patient who underwent chemoradiotherapy. The source of these receptors is a human donor with HPV-associated anogenital cancer.

The sample holds one count of this clone. The V call is TRBV18, the J call TRBJ2-2; 8 nucleotides align to TRBD2. Germline CDR1 reads KGHSH; CDR2 reads LQKENI. V gave up 5 bases and J gave up 2 bases; unmatched junction bases: 7. CDR3 length: 16 residues. The CDR3 region is CASSISGGYNTGELFF. CDR3 coding DNA: TGTGCCAGCTCAATCAGCGGGGGTTACAACACCGGGGAGCTGTTTTTT.

V is TRBV5-6 and J is TRBJ2-7, with D possibly TRBD1 on 6 matching bases. V dropped 6 bases and J dropped 3 bases, with 10 bases sitting between them. Germline V gene data show CDR1 as SGHDT and CDR2 as YYEEEE. The CDR3 sequence is 12 residues long. The CDR3 DNA is TGTGCCAGCACGTCGGACAGCTACGAGCAGTACTTC. Translating gives CASTSDSYEQYF. The complete variable domain, with remaining parts taken from reference TRBV5-6 and TRBJ2-7, reads DAGVTQSPTHLIKTRGQQVTLRCSPKSGHDTVSWYQQALGQGPQFIFQYYEEEERQRGNFPDRFSGHQFPNYSSELNVNALLLGDSALYLCASTSDSYEQYFGPGTRLTVT.

Of note for this clone: One end of the junction varies from germline; a read error may be responsible. This chain connects TRBV7-9 to TRBJ1-1; D is unresolved. The CDR3 spans 13 residues. Germline V lookup: CDR1 SEHNR, CDR2 FQNEAQ (reference sequence). CDR3 DNA: TGTGCCAGCAGCTTAGCTGGGTCCGGAATTAAAGTGTTT. This encodes CASSLAGSGIKVF.

The rearrangement links TRBV29-1 to TRBJ2-5, with unresolved D. V shed 6 bases and J shed 5 bases, with 13 bases lying between them. Germline V gene lookup returns CDR1 SQVTM and CDR2 ANQGSEA. This CDR3 is 12 amino acids long. The CDR3 bases are TGCAGCGTCCATTGGGTGAGCGAGACCCAGTACTTC. This encodes CSVHWVSETQYF. Using reference TRBV29-1 and TRBJ2-5 for the parts outside the CDR3, the full variable domain is SAVISQKPSRDICQRGTSLTIQCQVDSQVTMMFWYRQQPGQSLTLIATANQGSEATYESGFVIDKFPISRPNLTFSTLTVSNMSPEDSSIYLCSVHWVSETQYFGPGTRLLVL.

The rearrangement uses TRBV12-5 and TRBJ2-1; D might be TRBD1 or TRBD2, each matching 6 bases. The CDR3 runs 16 residues. Trimming stripped 4 bases from V and 2 bases from J, with 15 bases between. Germline V gene data show CDR1 as LGHNT and CDR2 as FRNRAP. For the CDR3, the DNA is TGTGCTAGTGGTTCTGCGAGGGGGGCCACCTACAATGAGCAGTTCTTC. It encodes CASGSARGATYNEQFF.

The chain links TRBV7-3 to TRBJ2-3; D is unclear. Trimming left V 4 bases short and J 1 base short, with 6 bases between. CDR1 is SGHTA and CDR2 is FQGTGA in the germline V gene. The CDR3 consists of 13 residues. The CDR3 loop is CASSSLGTDTQYF. CDR3 nucleotide sequence: TGTGCCAGCAGCTCGCTGGGCACAGATACGCAGTATTTT. Together with reference TRBV7-3 and TRBJ2-3, the CDR3 gives the full variable domain: GAGVSQTPSNKVTEKGKYVELRCDPISGHTALYWYRQSLGQGPEFLIYFQGTGAADDSGLPNDRFFAVRPEGSVSTLKIQRTERGDSAVYLCASSSLGTDTQYFGPGTRLTVL.

The CDR3 coding sequence is TGTGCCAGTACCCAGGGGGAGGGACTAGACGACGTCTACACCTTC. Translating it yields CASTQGEGLDDVYTF. The V gene is TRBV19, the J gene TRBJ1-2; 7 bases are a match to TRBD1. V lost 7 bases, J lost 10 bases, and 18 bases stayed unmatched. Germline CDR1 is LNHDA and CDR2 is SQIVND (reference sequence). The CDR3 runs 15 residues.

The V gene is TRBV2, the J gene TRBJ2-5, with a weak D call TRBD2 (7 bases). This CDR3 has 13 residues. Trimming pared 7 bases from V and 2 bases from J, leaving 11 bases between. CDR1 and CDR2 (germline): SNHLY, FYNNEI. This CDR3 reads CASMRGPQETQYF. Here the CDR3 DNA reads TGTGCCAGCATGCGGGGGCCTCAAGAGACCCAGTACTTC.